The 8 T cell receptor beta chains presented below share a single source sample, sequenced in a study of blood T cell repertoires in COVID-19. Method: immunoSEQ multiplex PCR; TCRdb's copy keeps in-frame clones and lacks some. The sample holds under 250,000 clones, 84% seen once. Sequenced: peripheral blood. The receptors stem from a woman aged 55-69 years who had recovered from COVID-19.

This clone was observed a single time. The V gene is TRBV7-2, the J gene TRBJ2-7; D call uncertain. This CDR3 spans 14 amino acids. V was trimmed by 2 bases and J by 0 bases, leaving 8 bases between them. Germline V gene sequence: CDR1 SGHTA, CDR2 FQGNSA. This CDR3 is CASSLQVNSYEQYF. The CDR3, as DNA: TGTGCCAGCAGCTTACAGGTTAACTCCTACGAGCAGTACTTC.

The rearrangement uses TRBV6-6 and TRBJ1-6; D is unclear. CDR3 length: 15 residues. Germline CDR1 is MNHNY and CDR2 is SVGAGI (reference sequence). Trimming took 3 bases from V and 0 from J, leaving 6 bases between them. The chain's CDR3 is CASSYPGSYNSPLHF. The CDR3 DNA reads TGTGCCAGCAGTTATCCAGGCTCCTATAATTCACCCCTCCACTTT.

The gene calls are TRBV4-2 and TRBJ2-2; 14 bases fit TRBD2. The germline V gene encodes CDR1 LGHNA and CDR2 YNFKEQ. The CDR3 contains 19 residues. Trimming took 3 bases from V and 3 from J; bases not matched to a gene: 9. The CDR3 coding sequence is TGTGCCAGCAGCCACAGCGCGACTAGCGGGGGGGCATACACCGGGGAGCTGTTTTTT. Translating gives CASSHSATSGGAYTGELFF.

This clone has only a few counts. The CDR3 nucleotides are TGTGCCAGCAGCCAAGGGGAGGGGCAGCAAGAGACCCAGTACTTC. Its protein is CASSQGEGQQETQYF. The gene calls are TRBV7-9 and TRBJ2-5, with TRBD2 matching 7 bases. Looked up from germline, CDR1 is SEHNR and CDR2 is FQNEAQ (reference sequence). There are 15 residues in the CDR3. V was pared by 5 bases and J by 2 bases, with 8 bases of the junction left unmatched.

This clone has just one count. The gene calls are TRBV7-6 and TRBJ2-5; 11 bases are shared with TRBD2. CDR1 is SGHVS and CDR2 is FNYEAQ in the germline V gene. Trimming removed 2 bases from V and 3 bases from J; junction bases left unmatched: 5. This CDR3 region has 16 residues. Written as DNA, the CDR3 is TGTGCCAGCAGCTTACTTGGACTAGCGGGCAAAGAGACCCAGTACTTC. This sequence encodes CASSLLGLAGKETQYF.

The chain links TRBV10-1 to TRBJ2-5; D perhaps matches TRBD1 (6 bases). The germline V gene has CDR1 WNHNN and CDR2 SYGVQD (reference sequence). The length of the CDR3 is 14 residues. Between the trimmed V and J ends, which lost 0 bases and 2 bases, there was a span of 7 bases. The CDR3 DNA sequence: TGCGCCAGCAGTGAGTCTACAGGGCAAGAGACCCAGTACTTC. Translating gives CASSESTGQETQYF.

The sample holds one count of this clone. The rearrangement joins TRBV7-9 to TRBJ2-2; D remains unclear. V gave up 1 base and J gave up 6 bases, with 3 bases separating them. There are 12 residues in the CDR3. CDR1 and CDR2 from the germline V gene are SEHNR and FQNEAQ (reference sequence). The CDR3 region is CASSLGPGELFF. The CDR3 nucleotides read TGTGCCAGCAGCTTAGGGCCCGGGGAGCTGTTTTTT.

About this clone itself: Additional DNA sequences in this sample encode the identical CDR3. J is TRBJ2-3 and V is TRBV19, with D possibly TRBD2 on 7 matching bases. CDR3 length: 19 residues. Per the germline V gene, CDR1 is LNHDA and CDR2 is SQIVND (reference sequence). The V and J ends lost 6 bases and 0 bases respectively, with 25 bases between them. The CDR3 DNA reads as TGTGCCAGTAGCGGGCAATTAGGGGGGGGGCATCCTAGCACAGATACGCAGTATTTT. Encoded protein: CASSGQLGGGHPSTDTQYF.